This TCR beta chain was retrieved from a study of CD8 T cells in ankylosing spondylitis. Regarding the study as a whole: Disease-linked clones, CD8+, were relatively rare in peripheral blood.

As regards this clonotype: What it binds is not known.

MiXCR, applied by TCRdb to the 5' RACE reads, yields one record per CDR3 protein. The sample has fewer than 400,000 distinct CDR3 sequences; roughly 15% are singletons. The clonotype originates from a male donor with ankylosing spondylitis or in good health (not recorded which). Sequences were obtained from blood, either unsorted or a sorted T cell fraction (not recorded which).

The CDR3 bases are TGTGCCAGCAGTTCTCCATACAATGAGCAGTTCTTC. Translating it yields CASSSPYNEQFF. The chain couples TRBV27 to TRBJ2-1; D gene unclear. The CDR3 totals 12 residues. The V and J ends lost 4 bases and 4 bases respectively, with 5 bases between them. Germline loops: CDR1 MNHEY, CDR2 SMNVEV (reference sequence).